This paragraph covers one TCR beta chain sequence. Only in-frame clones appear in the TCRdb table, and some are missing; sequencing was by immunoSEQ multiplex PCR. Of fewer than 250,000 clones listed, 88% are singletons. This record belongs to a study of blood T cell repertoires in COVID-19. The V segment lost 2 bases and the J segment 7 bases; nucleotides outside the gene matches: 5. Germline CDR1 and CDR2: SNHLY and FYNNEI. The CDR3 consists of 15 residues. This receptor was identified in a middle-aged man with acute or convalescent COVID-19. Sequencing was carried out using peripheral blood. The rearrangement uses TRBV2 and TRBJ1-4, with 9 bases aligning to TRBD1. The CDR3 protein is CASSERRTGVEKLFF. The CDR3, as DNA: TGTGCCAGCAGTGAAAGGAGGACAGGGGTTGAAAAACTGTTTTTT.